These 31 T cell receptor beta chains came from one sample sequenced in a study of CD8+CD57+ T cells in acquired aplastic anemia. TCR beta VDJ combinations and CDR3 sequences were profiled from genomic DNA. TCRdb fed the reads into MiXCR, producing one record per CDR3 protein. The repertoire holds about 270,000 distinct CDR3 sequences, with about 80% as singletons. Those patients picked for sequencing had displayed CD8+CD57+ cell expansion on flow cytometry. Sequencing input: sorted CD4+, CD8+, or CD8+CD57+ T cells (not recorded which) from PBMCs. Source of these receptors: a human donor with aplastic anemia.

Worth noting for this clonotype: An end of the junction differs from the germline gene, which may be a read error. The rearrangement joins TRBV7-6 to TRBJ2-1; D not resolved. This CDR3 region has 14 residues. Germline values: CDR1 SGHVS, CDR2 FNYEAQ. CDR3 amino acids: CASSLAPGSKEPQF. The DNA for the CDR3 is TGTGCCAGCAGCTTAGCCCCCGGGTCAAAAGAGCCCCAGTTC. The full variable domain, rest sourced from reference TRBV7-6 and TRBJ2-1, is GAGVSQSPRYKVTKRGQDVALRCDPISGHVSLYWYRQALGQGPEFLTYFNYEAQQDKSGLPNDRFSAERPEGSISTLTIQRTEQRDSAMYRCASSLAPGSKEPQFGPGTRLTVL.

This clonotype was observed a few times. The chain recombines TRBV10-3 with TRBJ1-1; tentative D call: TRBD1 (5 bases). Germline assignment: CDR1 ENHRY and CDR2 SYGVKD. The CDR3 is 12 residues long. V lost 7 bases, J lost 10 bases, and 16 bases lay in between. The CDR3 DNA is TGTGCCATCAAGTCGTTACAGCAGGGAGCTTTCTTT. It is translated as CAIKSLQQGAFF.

The chain carries TRBV7-8 and TRBJ2-1; no definite D call. Germline V gene data show CDR1 as SGHVS and CDR2 as FQNEAQ. The CDR3 spans 14 residues. The V and J ends lost 1 base and 6 bases respectively, with 10 bases between them. The CDR3 loop reads CASSLVGLGNEQFF. The CDR3 DNA is TGTGCCAGCAGCTTAGTTGGGTTGGGCAATGAGCAGTTCTTC.

This rearrangement joins TRBV7-2 to TRBJ1-2; D gene ambiguous. The germline V gene has CDR1 SGHTA and CDR2 FQGNSA. This CDR3 region has 15 residues. Deletions cut 4 bases from V and 12 bases from J, with 24 bases between. CDR3 loop: CASSYGGAAQHCDTF. The CDR3 nucleotides are TGTGCCAGCAGCTATGGAGGCGCGGCGCAGCATTGCGACACCTTC. Drawing the rest from reference TRBV7-2 and TRBJ1-2, the complete variable domain is GAGVSQSPSNKVTEKGKDVELRCDPISGHTALYWYRQSLGQGLEFLIYFQGNSAPDKSGLPSDRFSAERTGGSVSTLTIQRTQQEDSAVYLCASSYGGAAQHCDTFGSGTRLTVV.

The chain couples TRBV7-3 to TRBJ1-2; D is possibly TRBD1 (6 bases). This CDR3 comprises 14 residues. The germline V gene encodes CDR1 SGHTA and CDR2 FQGTGA. Between the trimmed V and J ends, which lost 6 bases and 12 bases, there was a span of 23 bases. The CDR3 sequence: CASRETGSNDYDTF. For the CDR3, the DNA is TGTGCCAGCAGAGAGACAGGTTCCAACGACTACGACACCTTC.

The CDR3, as DNA: TGTGCCAGCAGCATAGATAGAGCAGGGGGGAATGCTCCGTTCTTC. Protein: CASSIDRAGGNAPFF. The rearrangement links TRBV7-9 to TRBJ2-1; a weak D match, TRBD1 (7 bases). From germline, CDR1 is SEHNR and CDR2 FQNEAQ (reference sequence). The CDR3 runs 15 residues. The V and J ends lost 5 bases and 15 bases respectively, with 26 bases between them.

V and J are TRBV15 and TRBJ1-6, with D possibly TRBD1 on 5 matching bases. There are 14 residues in the CDR3. Germline V gene lookup returns CDR1 LNHNV and CDR2 YYDKDF (reference sequence). V dropped 3 bases and J dropped 7 bases, with 10 bases sitting between them. The chain's CDR3 is CATSRRGGNSPLHF. In DNA form, the CDR3 reads TGTGCCACCAGCAGGAGGGGAGGCAATTCACCCCTCCACTTT.

The chain employs TRBV4-3 and TRBJ1-2; D is ambiguous. The CDR3 loop spans 13 amino acids. V was shortened by 1 base and J by 7 bases, with 10 bases between the two germline ends. Germline loops: CDR1 LGHNA, CDR2 YSLEER. CDR3 coding DNA: TGCGCCAGCAGCCAAGCAGCGGGAGGTGGCTACACCTTC. Its protein is CASSQAAGGGYTF.

This clonotype was counted a single time. The junction does not match germline at one end; this may be a read error. V gene TRBV7-2 combines with J gene TRBJ2-3; D is perhaps TRBD2 (5 bases). The CDR3 is 14 residues long. Germline CDR1 and CDR2: SGHTA and FQGNSA. The CDR3 bases are TGTGCCAGCAGCTTAGCGCGAGGGCACCACACGCATTCGTTT. It translates to CASSLARGHHTHSF.

A note on this clonotype: The junction and the germline gene differ at one end; a read error may be behind it. V gene TRBV7-3 combines with J gene TRBJ2-3; unclear D gene. Germline assignment: CDR1 SGHTA and CDR2 FQGTGA. CDR3 length: 14 amino acids. The CDR3 spells CASLGRLNEKLFFF. CDR3 coding DNA: TGTGCCAGCCTCGGCAGGCTAAATGAAAAACTGTTTTTTTTT.

The J gene is TRBJ2-3, the V gene TRBV7-9; D gene uncertain. V gave up 7 bases and J gave up 15 bases, with 26 bases separating them. CDR1 and CDR2 from the germline V gene are SEHNR and FQNEAQ (reference sequence). This CDR3 is 14 amino acids long. The CDR3 coding sequence is TGTGCCAGCACAGAGGCCCAAGAGACCCAGAACTTCTATTTT. It yields the protein CASTEAQETQNFYF. Together with reference TRBV7-9 and TRBJ2-3, the CDR3 gives the full variable domain: DTGVSQNPRHKITKRGQNVTFRCDPISEHNRLYWYRQTLGQGPEFLTYFQNEAQLEKSRLLSDRFSAERPKGSFSTLEIQRTEQGDSAMYLCASTEAQETQNFYFGPGTRLTVL.

This clonotype was seen only a few times. The genes are TRBV15 and TRBJ2-3, with D unresolved. Matching the DNA end better, TRBJ2-5 makes the J call doubtful. The CDR3 covers 14 residues. Germline V gives CDR1 LNHNV, CDR2 YYDKDF (reference sequence). In DNA form, the CDR3 reads TGTGCCACCAGCAGAGGCGGCGATCCCGAGACCCAGTACTTC. Residues: CATSRGGDPETQYF.

The chain has TRBV5-1 and TRBJ2-1, with D perhaps assigned TRBD1 or TRBD2 (5 bases each). In germline, CDR1 is SGHRS, CDR2 YFSETQ. V shed 4 bases and J shed 2 bases, with 13 bases lying between them. CDR3 length: 15 amino acids. The CDR3 sequence: CASSDRDRAYNEQFF. The CDR3 nucleotides are TGCGCCAGCAGCGACCGGGACCGTGCCTACAATGAGCAGTTCTTC.

The chain is built from TRBV2 and TRBJ1-2; D remains ambiguous. This CDR3 spans 14 amino acids. Germline values: CDR1 SNHLY, CDR2 FYNNEI. Trimming cost V 6 bases and J 3 bases, with 14 bases left between them. CDR3 coding DNA: TGTGCCAGCAGCTCGCTCGTTGTGTACTATGGCTACACCTTC. Protein product: CASSSLVVYYGYTF. The whole variable domain, remainder taken from reference TRBV2 and TRBJ1-2, is EPEVTQTPSHQVTQMGQEVILRCVPISNHLYFYWYRQILGQKVEFLVSFYNNEISEKSEIFDDQFSVERPDGSNFTLKIRSTKLEDSAMYFCASSSLVVYYGYTFGSGTRLTVV.

The chain employs TRBV7-8 and TRBJ1-1, with D unclear. The CDR3 contains 17 residues. V lost 5 bases and J 1 base, leaving 20 bases between the germline ends. The germline V gene has CDR1 SGHVS and CDR2 FQNEAQ. The CDR3 sequence: CASSLARWGGGNTEAFF. CDR3 sequence (DNA): TGTGCCAGCAGCCTGGCACGATGGGGAGGTGGGAACACTGAAGCTTTCTTT.

This clonotype was seen a handful of times. This chain joins TRBV9 and TRBJ1-1, with 7 bases fitting TRBD1. V lost 4 bases to trimming and J lost 4 bases; unmatched junction nucleotides: 4. The CDR3 is made up of 13 amino acids. Germline CDR1 and CDR2: SGDLS and YYNGEE. CDR3 DNA: TGTGCCAGCAGCTTTCAGGGGGGCACTGAAGCTTTCTTT. It translates to CASSFQGGTEAFF. The full variable domain, completed using reference TRBV9 and TRBJ1-1, is DSGVTQTPKHLITATGQRVTLRCSPRSGDLSVYWYQQSLDQGLQFLIQYYNGEERAKGNILERFSAQQFPDLHSELNLSSLELGDSALYFCASSFQGGTEAFFGQGTRLTVV.

This clonotype is a singleton in its sample. Germline is not matched at one junction end, which may reflect a read error. The CDR3 DNA is TGTGCCAGCAGCGTGAAACTGGCCGGGGGCAGGGATACGCAGTATTTT. The encoded protein is CASSVKLAGGRDTQYF. The chain is built from TRBV5-1 and TRBJ2-3, with D perhaps given as TRBD1 or TRBD2 (6 bases each). Looked up from germline, CDR1 is SGHRS and CDR2 is YFSETQ. The CDR3 totals 16 residues.

V gene TRBV7-9 combines with J gene TRBJ2-1; TRBD1 matches 7 bases. The V segment lost 2 bases and the J segment 15 bases; nucleotides outside the gene matches: 16. The CDR3 spans 15 residues. The V gene's germline CDR1 is SEHNR and CDR2 FQNEAQ (reference sequence). Here the CDR3 reads CASSLLLTGYTEAFF. Here the CDR3 DNA reads TGTGCCAGCAGCTTACTTCTGACAGGGTACACTGAGGCGTTCTTC.

The J gene is TRBJ2-7, the V gene TRBV10-3, with 7 bases fitting TRBD1. This CDR3 has 12 residues. Germline V lookup: CDR1 ENHRY, CDR2 SYGVKD. V gave up 6 bases and J gave up 4 bases; unmatched junction bases: 3. The CDR3 here is CAISRTGYEQYV. Here the CDR3 DNA reads TGTGCCATCAGCCGGACAGGTTACGAGCAGTACGTC.

The V gene is TRBV5-1, the J gene TRBJ2-3; D unresolved. The CDR3 covers 13 residues. Trimming pared 4 bases from V and 11 bases from J, leaving 17 bases between. Germline lookup yields CDR1 SGHRS and CDR2 YFSETQ. The CDR3: CASSSPSGRRQYF. The CDR3 coding sequence is TGCGCCAGCAGCAGCCCATCAGGAAGGAGGCAGTATTTT.

V usage is TRBV2 and J usage is TRBJ1-6; 8 nucleotides align to TRBD1. The CDR3 extends over 14 amino acids. Per germline, CDR1 SNHLY and CDR2 FYNNEI. V shed 5 bases, J shed 10 bases, and the junction held 7 bases outside the gene matches. The CDR3: CASSSGQGESPLHF. The CDR3 nucleotides read TGTGCCAGCAGTTCTGGACAGGGAGAATCACCCCTCCACTTT.

This chain joins TRBV7-9 and TRBJ2-1; 7 nucleotides agree with TRBD2. Germline V gene lookup returns CDR1 SEHNR and CDR2 FQNEAQ (reference sequence). Germline trimming cut 0 bases from V and 11 bases from J; bases unmatched to any gene: 10. The CDR3 sequence is 15 residues long. The chain's CDR3 is CASSLAGGRRKQQFF. DNA for the CDR3: TGTGCCAGCAGCTTAGCGGGAGGGCGCAGGAAGCAGCAGTTCTTC.

In its sample, this clonotype was seen many times. V is TRBV13 and J is TRBJ1-1, with D uncertain. This CDR3 has 12 residues. Germline values: CDR1 PRHDT, CDR2 FYEKMQ (reference sequence). Between the trimmed V and J ends, which lost 5 bases and 10 bases, there was a span of 14 bases. Here the CDR3 reads CASSKSRAGAFF. DNA for the CDR3: TGTGCCAGCAGCAAGTCCCGGGCTGGAGCTTTCTTT.

This clonotype was seen repeatedly, ten times or more. The chain employs TRBV20-1 and TRBJ2-3, with 7 bases fitting TRBD2. This CDR3 region has 16 residues. CDR1 DFQATT and CDR2 SNEGSKA come from the germline V gene (reference sequence). Trimming cost V 3 bases and J 3 bases; bases outside gene matches: 12. The CDR3: CSARDTASGLTDTQYF. As DNA, the CDR3 is TGCAGTGCTAGGGACACCGCTAGCGGTTTGACAGATACGCAGTATTTT.

On this clonotype itself: Mismatch with germline at one junction end may stem from a read error. V gene TRBV7-3 combines with J gene TRBJ1-5; D is ambiguous. The CDR3 runs 14 residues. Germline V gene sequence: CDR1 SGHTA, CDR2 FQGTGA. As DNA, the CDR3 is TGTGCCAGCAGCGATGCTTATAGCCATGAGCCGCAGCATTTT. Amino acid sequence: CASSDAYSHEPQHF.

The V call is TRBV14, the J call TRBJ2-7; D is undetermined. Between the trimmed V and J ends, which lost 1 base and 3 bases, there was a span of 10 bases. The CDR3 sequence is 14 residues long. The germline V gene encodes CDR1 SGHDN and CDR2 FVKESK. The CDR3 DNA follows: TGTGCCAGCAGCCAAGGGTTACACGACTACGAGCAGTACTTC. Translated: CASSQGLHDYEQYF.

J is TRBJ2-2 and V is TRBV7-9; maybe TRBD2 (6 bases). Trimming took 6 bases from V and 13 from J, leaving 24 bases between them. From germline, CDR1 is SEHNR and CDR2 FQNEAQ (reference sequence). The CDR3 is 15 residues long. The CDR3 is CASSFRQRRGGTLFF. For the CDR3, the DNA is TGTGCCAGCAGTTTTCGACAGAGGAGGGGCGGGACGCTGTTTTTT.

With respect to this clonotype: An end of the junction differs from the germline gene, which may be a read error. The V call is TRBV7-2, the J call TRBJ2-3, with 9 bases lining up with TRBD2. Germline V gene sequence: CDR1 SGHTA, CDR2 FQGNSA. The CDR3 is 16 residues long. The CDR3 loop is CASSFQGSGGCDEQYF. The CDR3 DNA follows: TGTGCTAGCAGCTTTCAAGGGAGCGGGGGGTGCGATGAGCAGTATTTT.

This clonotype was seen more than once but under ten times. The rearrangement joins TRBV10-3 to TRBJ2-2; 9 bases line up with TRBD1. The CDR3 runs 14 residues. CDR1 is ENHRY, CDR2 SYGVKD, per germline. The junction had 4 bases not matched to a gene; V was cut back by 6 bases and J by 5 bases. The CDR3 here is CAIRGDRDTGELFF. The CDR3 DNA sequence: TGTGCCATCAGGGGGGACAGGGATACCGGGGAGCTGTTTTTT.

The sample holds one count of this clonotype. In this CDR3 the conserved last residue, phenylalanine or tryptophan, is missing, so a read error is likely. The DNA is omitted, as the CDR3 cannot be located on it reliably, and the CDR3 follows TCRdb's listing. CDR3 residues: CASSQGLAADTQY. This chain connects TRBV7-8 to TRBJ1-2. The CDR3 spans 13 residues, counting both ends. CDR1 SGHVS and CDR2 FQNEAQ come from the germline V gene.

Concerning this clonotype itself: The junction shows a germline mismatch at one end, possibly a read error. CDR3: CASSPVGRQRERNEQFF. In DNA, the CDR3 is TGCGCCAGCAGCCCAGTCGGGAGGCAGCGGGAGAGGAATGAGCAGTTCTTC. V gene TRBV7-8 combines with J gene TRBJ2-1, with 8 bases lining up with TRBD2. CDR1 SGHVS and CDR2 FQNEAQ come from the germline V gene. CDR3 size: 17 residues.